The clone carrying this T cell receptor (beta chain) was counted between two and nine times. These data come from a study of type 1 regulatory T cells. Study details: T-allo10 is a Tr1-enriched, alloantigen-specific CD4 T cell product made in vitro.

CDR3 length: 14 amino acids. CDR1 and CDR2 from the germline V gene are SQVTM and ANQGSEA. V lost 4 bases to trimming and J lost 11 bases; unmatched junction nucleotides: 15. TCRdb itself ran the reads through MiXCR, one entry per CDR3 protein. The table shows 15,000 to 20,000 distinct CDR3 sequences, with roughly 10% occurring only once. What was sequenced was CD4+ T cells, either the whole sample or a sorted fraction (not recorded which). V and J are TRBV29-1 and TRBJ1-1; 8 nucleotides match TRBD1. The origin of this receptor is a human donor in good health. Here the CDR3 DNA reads TGCAGCGTTGGTCGCCAGGGGGCTTTGGGCGAGGCTTTCTTT. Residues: CSVGRQGALGEAFF.